This T cell receptor beta chain was sequenced for a study of blood T cell repertoires in COVID-19. Across the whole study: In each case, the material was cDNA or gDNA derived from T cells, B-cell-depleted T cells, or PBMCs.

Original processing notes: Estimates of nucleated cell counts were drawn from the amplification of reference gene primers. Assay: immunoSEQ multiplex PCR; the TCRdb copy retains only in-frame clones and omits some. V and J calls plus clone size are reproduced from that table; the DNA served to infer D and trimming. Counted here are around 100,000 clones, about 80% occurring once; the ten biggest clones make up approximately 29%. The CDR3 is 16 residues long. V lost 3 bases, J lost 2 bases, and 14 bases lay in between. Germline-derived CDR1 and CDR2 are MNHEY and SMNVEV (reference sequence). The rearrangement links TRBV27 to TRBJ2-1; perhaps TRBD1 as D (6 bases). The TCR was taken from a man aged 65-85 years with active or convalescent COVID-19. The sequenced material came from peripheral blood. This CDR3 is CASSLLGDKTYNEQFF. In DNA, the CDR3 is TGTGCCAGCAGTTTGTTAGGGGACAAGACCTACAATGAGCAGTTCTTC.